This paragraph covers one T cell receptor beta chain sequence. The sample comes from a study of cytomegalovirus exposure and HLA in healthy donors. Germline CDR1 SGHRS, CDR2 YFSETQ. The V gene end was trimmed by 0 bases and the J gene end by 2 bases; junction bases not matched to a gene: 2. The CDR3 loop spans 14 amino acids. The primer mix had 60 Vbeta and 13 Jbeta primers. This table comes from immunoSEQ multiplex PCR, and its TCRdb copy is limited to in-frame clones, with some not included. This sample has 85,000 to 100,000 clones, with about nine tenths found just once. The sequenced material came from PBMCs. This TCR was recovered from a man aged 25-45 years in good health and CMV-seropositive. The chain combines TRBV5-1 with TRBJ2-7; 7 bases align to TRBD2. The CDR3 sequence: CASSLGEGPYEQYF. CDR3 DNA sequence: TGCGCCAGCAGCTTGGGGGAGGGTCCCTACGAGCAGTACTTC. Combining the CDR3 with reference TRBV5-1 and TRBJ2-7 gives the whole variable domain KAGVTQTPRYLIKTRGQQVTLSCSPISGHRSVSWYQQTPGQGLQFLFEYFSETQRNKGNFPGRFSGRQFSNSRSEMNVSTLELGDSALYLCASSLGEGPYEQYFGPGTRLTVT.